This T cell receptor (beta chain) was sequenced during a study of shared clonotypes between healthy human individuals. On the study more broadly: Each donor's CD8 memory used one plate, CD8 naive two, each CD4 subset three.

Study-wide results and caveats: Across subsets, estimated richness was generally greater for naive than for memory populations.

This CDR3 has 14 amino acids. V lost 1 base to trimming and J lost 3 bases, with 7 bases between them. Per the germline V gene, CDR1 is MGHDK and CDR2 is SYGVNS. As concerns this clone: Its antigen is not known.

As originally analysed: ImmunoSEQ yielded junction-only sequences lacking quality scores, so filtering differed. Libraries were prepared by immunoSEQ multiplex PCR; TCRdb keeps only in-frame clonotypes and omits some of them. V, J and clone size are taken as reported in that table, and D and trimming were inferred from the DNA itself. This sample has roughly 720,000 clones, with about nine tenths found just once. Sequences were obtained from memory CD8+ T cells from PBMCs. Subset reported: CD45RO+ cells pooled with CCR7-negative TemRA cells. The rearrangement links TRBV25-1 to TRBJ1-3; unclear D gene. The clonotype was recovered from a man between 18 and 35 years old in good health. Some clones in this sample may be carry-over from other donors' samples. CDR3 coding DNA: TGTGCCAGCAGTGAATTTTCAGGTGGAAACACCATATATTTT. This gives the protein CASSEFSGGNTIYF.